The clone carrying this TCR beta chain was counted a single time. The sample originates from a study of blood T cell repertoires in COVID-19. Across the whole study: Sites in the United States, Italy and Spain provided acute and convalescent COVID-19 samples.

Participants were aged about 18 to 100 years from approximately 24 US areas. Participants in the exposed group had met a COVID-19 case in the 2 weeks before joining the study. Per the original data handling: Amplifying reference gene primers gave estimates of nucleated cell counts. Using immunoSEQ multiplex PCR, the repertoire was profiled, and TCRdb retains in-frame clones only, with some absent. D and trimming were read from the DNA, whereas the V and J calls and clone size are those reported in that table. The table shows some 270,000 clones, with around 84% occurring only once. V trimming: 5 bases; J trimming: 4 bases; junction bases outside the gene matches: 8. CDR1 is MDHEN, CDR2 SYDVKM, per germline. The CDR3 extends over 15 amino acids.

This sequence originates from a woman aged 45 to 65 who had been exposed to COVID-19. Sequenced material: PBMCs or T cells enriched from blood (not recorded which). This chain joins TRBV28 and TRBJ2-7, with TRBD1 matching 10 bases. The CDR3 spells CASSKPGQGWYEQYF. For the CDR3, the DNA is TGTGCCAGCAGTAAACCGGGACAGGGGTGGTACGAGCAGTACTTC.